This record concerns one T cell receptor beta chain sequence. Its antigen is unknown. Nothing much larger sits one base from this clone, and base qualities are not available. Receptor amplification or capture employed the immunoSEQ multiplex PCR assay. DNA from the cultured and isolated CD4+ T cells underwent TCR beta CDR3 sequencing. Processing in the source paper ran as follows. Non-productive TCR sequences were discarded, and reads were trimmed to the CDR3 region, with only CDR3s of 7 or more amino acids retained. The MANAFEST web app was used to identify antigen-specific clonotypes by comparing expansion in peptide wells with expansion in reference cultures. Positive clones required FDR<0.05 expansion versus reference and all other wells, odds ratio above 5, and frequency above 0.1% in two replicate wells. Cross-reactive clonotypes were defined as significantly expanded in SARS-CoV-2 spike wells and in at least one common cold coronavirus spike condition. CDR3 similarity was assessed by Levenshtein distance with the stringdist R package, and unrooted trees were built with ape in R 3.6.1. In its TCRdb copy, this immuneACCESS table keeps in-frame sequences only and misses some clones. Where compared with another copy, unresolved V genes explain less than half of these, and the others have no known cause. The DNA was the basis for D and trimming; V, J and clone size are from that table. Within this sample are 50,000 to 60,000 clones, with approximately 80% of them counted one time only. The top ten hold just over 3% of the sample.

The CDR3 sequence holds 15 residues, the cysteine and phenylalanine included. Only the CDR3 DNA is retained, 45 bases long and in frame from the first base. The V end loses 1 base and the J end loses 6 bases, and a stretch of 10 bases separates them. From the germline V gene, CDR1 is MNHEY and CDR2 is SVGAGI. This sample is drawn from a study of vaccination effects on CD4 cells after COVID-19 (dated by TCRdb to about 2022). Concerning the study at large: In the ViraFEST assay, PBMC were stimulated with viral peptide pools, and TCR sequencing was then used to find antigen-specific CD4+ T cell clonotypes based on their expansion. Two doses of either the BNT162b2 or the mRNA-1273 mRNA SARS-CoV-2 vaccine were administered to participants. Each well held under 2.5 million PBMC cultured in IMDM containing around 5% human AB serum, roughly 9.6 IU/ml IL-2 and gentamicin, along with approximately 10 ug/ml peptides. In both COVID-19 convalescent patients and infection-naive vaccine recipients, the study compared SARS-CoV-2 spike-specific CD4+ TCR repertoires from before mRNA vaccination with those from after it. Altogether, some 10 COVID-19 convalescent patients and a few SARS-CoV-2-naive healthy vaccine recipients made up the full study. Cultures from other donors in the study were sequenced with the Oncomine TCR Beta short-read assay on an Illumina iSeq 100. Points the paper makes about the study in general: Clones induced by infection and clones induced by vaccination both contracted markedly at late timepoints after vaccination, which fits with T cell responses waning over time. Only a small number of convalescent patients were included, and no early post-infection timepoints were available, which limited the study. Among healthy vaccine recipients, nearly all vaccine-induced clones were SARS-CoV-2 mono-reactive, and only 1 of 255 was cross-reactive with common cold coronaviruses.

After approximately eleven days of culture, CD4+ T cells were isolated with the EasySep CD4+ T cell isolation kit. The absence of prior SARS-CoV-2 infection in healthy vaccine recipients was confirmed by negative nucleocapsid antibodies before and after vaccination. On days 3 and 7, half of the culture medium was replaced with fresh IL-2-containing medium. Unless noted otherwise, every peptide stimulation condition was grown in triplicate wells. PBMC were separated from whole blood using Ficoll-Paque Plus gradient centrifugation and were then either cryopreserved at -140C or used fresh. Genomic DNA was extracted from cultured CD4+ T cells with the QIAamp micro DNA kit.

The clonotype comes from a human donor who received a COVID-19 vaccine. The sequence links TRBV6-5 to TRBJ1-6; there is no confident call for the D gene. This specimen consisted of CD4+ T cells from PBMCs cultured without peptide, obtained before COVID-19 vaccination. CDR3 region: CASSYYVRANSPLHF. In nucleotide form, the sequence is TGTGCCAGCAGTTACTATGTCCGCGCTAATTCACCCCTCCACTTT.